This T cell receptor (beta chain) was identified in a study of T cells in localized non-small cell lung cancer (TCRdb year 2020). Looking at the study overall: The study examined T cell repertoires in 200 to 300 patients with early-stage NSCLC and compared tumors with uninvolved tumor-adjacent lungs. All 240 or so NSCLC patients in the cohort were treatment-naive and had localized lung tumors that were resected. The mean age of the NSCLC patients was roughly 70 years, with 130 or so men and 110 or so women. General findings and caveats noted by the study authors: Uninvolved tumor-adjacent lung showed the highest T cell clonality, higher than tumor, which suggests more focused antigenic responses in the uninvolved tumor-adjacent lung. Because of the exploratory design, TCR variables were selected using unadjusted p-values without false-discovery rate correction. Of the top 100 tumor clones, a median of approximately 60 were detected in paired uninvolved adjacent lung; approximately 28 were also among that lung's top 100. Because multi-region sequencing of the tumors was not done, intratumor heterogeneity could not be ruled out. Longer overall survival was associated with higher blood T cell density, whereas shorter survival was associated with higher adjacent-lung clonality.

A remark on this clone: Its antigen remains unidentified. Per-base qualities were not stored, and no clone one base away is much larger.

Based on the germline V gene, the CDR1 and CDR2 sequences are SGHRS and YFSETQ. Spanning cysteine to phenylalanine, the CDR3 consists of 16 amino acids. Solely the CDR3 DNA is kept, with 48 bases framed from the first base. The germline V end is reduced by 2 bases and the J end by 10 bases; junction bases left unmatched: 10. The immunoSEQ Assay was used to sequence TCR beta CDR3 regions from DNA. Turning to the authors' computational methods: T cell density was computed as TCR beta template counts normalized to usable DNA estimated by amplifying housekeeping genes. Richness was estimated with the preseqR package, extrapolating to 400,000 templates for PBMC samples and 120,000 templates for tissue samples. Clonality was defined by subtracting Pielou's evenness from one. Tissue-enriched TCRs were identified through differential abundance testing performed on productive amino-acid clonotypes, with a minimum total count of 5 and an alpha of 0.1. Repertoire overlap between compartments was quantified with the Jaccard Index and Morisita Overlap Index. GLIPH grouped TCR beta CDR3s together with public tetramer-defined viral CDR3s, and a viral motif had to include at least three viral sequences and also show V-gene enrichment. Here the immuneACCESS table is served through TCRdb, limited to in-frame sequences with V and J called. Missing clones are a known gap in these copies; in checked studies unresolved V genes cover under half, and the rest lacks a known reason. D and trimming were read from the DNA, whereas the V and J calls and clone size are those reported in that table. The sample contains some 140,000 clones, 70% to 90% of them found a single time. Clones ranked in the top ten supply around 1.7% of the sample.

At diagnosis, tumor, uninvolved tumor-adjacent lung and peripheral blood were collected and then preserved as a mix of FFPE and fresh-frozen material. For TCR repertoire profiling, blood samples were analyzed as peripheral blood mononuclear cells. This TCR derives from a female donor older than 55 with stage I lung adenocarcinoma. The chain couples TRBV5-1 to TRBJ2-1; TRBD1 lines up with 12 middle nucleotides. The source material was peripheral blood, sampled before any cancer treatment. The CDR3 reads CASSFSGQGAYVEQFF. The DNA is TGCGCCAGCAGCTTCTCGGGACAGGGGGCCTACGTGGAGCAGTTCTTC.